Listed below are T cell receptor beta chains from one sample, sequenced in a study of immune evolution from preneoplasia to lung adenocarcinoma. Some clones are missing from TCRdb's copy, which holds only in-frame ones; the method was immunoSEQ multiplex PCR. The sample yields under 5,000 clones, approximately 76% seen once. Sequences were obtained from FFPE minimally invasive lung adenocarcinoma tissue. The receptors stem from a person aged 65-85 years with lung adenocarcinoma. Both conserved end residues are part of each CDR3. Fields, in order: J gene, V gene, clone size, D gene, CDR3 DNA, CDR3 protein. The D gene is left open where the match is weak. The size field is filled for only some rows; it gives once, few, many or a size class.

>TRBJ1-6|TRBV30|-|-
TGTGCCTGGAGTGTACAGTCCTCACCCCTCCACTTT
CAWSVQSSPLHF
>TRBJ2-7|TRBV19|-|-
TGTGCCAGTACGGCCGGGGGTTGGACGCCGAACTTGGACTTC
CASTAGGWTPNLDF
>TRBJ1-5|TRBV23-1|-|TRBD1
TGCGCCAGCAGTCAATCGGTGCTACATTATGCTAAACAGGGGGTCGGCGATCAGCCCCAGCATTTT
CASSQSVLHYAKQGVGDQPQHF
>TRBJ2-3|TRBV5-1|few|-
TGCGCCAGCAGCTTGTTCCATCCAGATACGCAGTATTTT
CASSLFHPDTQYF
>TRBJ2-1|TRBV7-3|-|-
TGTGCCAGCAGCTTAACACATCAGGATCCGTACAATGAGCAGTTCTTC
CASSLTHQDPYNEQFF
>TRBJ2-5|TRBV5-4|-|-
TGTGCCAGCAGCTTGCCCGGAAAAGAGACCCAGTACTTC
CASSLPGKETQYF
>TRBJ2-7|TRBV5-4|-|TRBD2
TGTGCCAGCAGCTTGTCCGGGACTAGGGGCTACGAGCAGTACTTC
CASSLSGTRGYEQYF
>TRBJ2-1|TRBV11-2|-|TRBD2
TGTGCCAGCAGCTTCCGCCCCGGGACTAGCGAGTACAATGAGCAGTTCTTC
CASSFRPGTSEYNEQFF
>TRBJ2-7|TRBV28|-|TRBD2
TGTGCCAGCAGTCCCGGACTAGGGTCCTACGAGCAGTACTTC
CASSPGLGSYEQYF
>TRBJ2-3|TRBV7-3|-|TRBD1
TGTGCCAGCAGCTTAAGACAGGGTAGGCCAGATACGCAGTATTTT
CASSLRQGRPDTQYF
>TRBJ1-1|TRBV6-8|-|-
TGTGCCAGCATTACACAGAGAAAAGCTTTCTTT
CASITQRKAFF
>TRBJ2-3|TRBV9|once|TRBD1
TGTGCCAGCAGCATCGGGACAGGGTACACAGATACGCAGTATTTT
CASSIGTGYTDTQYF
>TRBJ1-2|TRBV4-3|few|-
TGCGCCAGCAGCCAAGATCTCTACAGTAACTATGGCTACACCTTC
CASSQDLYSNYGYTF
>TRBJ1-5|TRBV2|-|TRBD1
TGTGCCAGCAGGAGGACCGGGACAGGGGGCGGTCAGCCCCAGCATTTT
CASRRTGTGGGQPQHF
>TRBJ2-5|TRBV5-4|-|-
TGTGCCAGCACAACAGGGACGGAGGGATGGGAGACCCAGTACTTC
CASTTGTEGWETQYF
>TRBJ2-2|TRBV10-3|-|-
TGTGCCATCAGTGATATAGAGTCAGTCTCCGGGGAGCTGTTTTTT
CAISDIESVSGELFF
>TRBJ2-3|TRBV27|-|-
TGTGCCAGCGTTCGCCGCCGTCCTAGCACAGATACGCAGTATTTT
CASVRRRPSTDTQYF
>TRBJ1-2|TRBV5-1|-|TRBD1
TGCGCCAGCCGGGGACAGGGGGTCTATGGCTACACCTTC
CASRGQGVYGYTF
>TRBJ2-4|TRBV9|-|-
TGTGCCAGCAGCATGACCCCCACGTCGGGCCCCCAGTACTTC
CASSMTPTSGPQYF
>TRBJ1-1|TRBV11-2|few|-
TGTGCCAGCAGCTTAGATCCTTACGGGTCGGACACTGAAGCTTTCTTT
CASSLDPYGSDTEAFF
>TRBJ2-2|TRBV13|-|-
TGTGCCAGCAGAGAGGGAGGCACCGGGGAGCTGTTTTTT
CASREGGTGELFF
>TRBJ2-7|TRBV19|few|-
TGTGCCAGCAGCAGGGACTACGAGCAGTACTTC
CASSRDYEQYF
>TRBJ1-1|TRBV5-1|-|TRBD1
TGCGCCAGCAGCCCAGGGGGCGTTGGTGAAGCTTTCTTT
CASSPGGVGEAFF
>TRBJ1-2|TRBV6-1|large|-
TGTGCCAGCAGTGAAGGTCAGCCAACGCGGGGCTACACCTTC
CASSEGQPTRGYTF
>TRBJ1-5|TRBV11-2|-|TRBD1
TGTGCCAGCAGCGCTCGGGGACAGGGGTACAATCAGCCCCAGCATTTT
CASSARGQGYNQPQHF
>TRBJ2-7|TRBV6-5|-|TRBD1
TGTGCCAGCAAAGCGGGACAGGGGGCCTACGAGCAGTACTTC
CASKAGQGAYEQYF
>TRBJ2-7|TRBV2|-|-
TGTGCCAGCAACGAAATCAAAGGCTACGAGCAGTACTTC
CASNEIKGYEQYF
>TRBJ1-5|TRBV2|-|TRBD1
TGTGCCAGCAGTGGACAGGGGAATAATCAGCCCCAGCATTTT
CASSGQGNNQPQHF
>TRBJ2-5|TRBV19|-|-
TGTGCCAGTAGCCGAGCGGGCCCCCAAGAGACCCAGTACTTC
CASSRAGPQETQYF
>TRBJ2-7|TRBV19|-|-
TGTGCCAGTAGTCAGGGCTCGCCCTACGAGCAGTACTTC
CASSQGSPYEQYF
>TRBJ1-5|TRBV6-1|-|-
TGTGCCAGCAGCCAGGAGGTTCGGCAGCCCCAGCATTTT
CASSQEVRQPQHF
>TRBJ2-7|TRBV7-6|-|-
TGTGCCAGCAGCTTAGGAGCCGGGACTGGGAACTACGAGCAGTACTTC
CASSLGAGTGNYEQYF
>TRBJ2-2|TRBV28|-|-
TGTGCCAGCAGTACACCCACCGGGGAGCTGTTTTTT
CASSTPTGELFF
>TRBJ2-6|TRBV5-4|-|-
TGTGCCAGCAGCTTAAGTTCAGCCTCTGGGGCCAACGTCCTGACTTTC
CASSLSSASGANVLTF
>TRBJ2-7|TRBV28|-|TRBD1
TGTGCCAGCAGTGGGAGACAGGGTTTCTCCTACGAGCAGTACTTC
CASSGRQGFSYEQYF
>TRBJ1-6|TRBV30|few|TRBD1
TGTGCCGTAGACAGGGGTTCCAATTCACCCCTCCACTTT
CAVDRGSNSPLHF
>TRBJ1-1|TRBV20-1|few|-
TGCGGCCCAAAGATGAACACTGAAGCTTTCTTT
CGPKMNTEAFF
>TRBJ2-1|TRBV15|-|TRBD2
TGTGCCACCAGCAGAGATTGGGGACTAGCGAGCTACAATGAGCAGTTCTTC
CATSRDWGLASYNEQFF
>TRBJ2-3|TRBV4-2|-|TRBD2
TGTGCCAGCAGCCAAGAATGGCGGGGGGCGGTTTATACGCAGTATTTT
CASSQEWRGAVYTQYF
>TRBJ1-4|TRBV6-5|-|-
TGTGCCAGCAAAAGGGGTACGAATGAAAAACTGTTTTTT
CASKRGTNEKLFF
>TRBJ2-3|TRBV9|few|-
TGTGCCAGCAGCAAAGGGGCAAACACAGATACGCAGTATTTT
CASSKGANTDTQYF
>TRBJ2-7|TRBV15|-|TRBD1
TGTGCCACCAGCAGAGGACAGGGGTCTCGCGAGCAGTACTTC
CATSRGQGSREQYF
>TRBJ1-3|TRBV30|few|-
TGTGCCTGGAGTTGGACGGCTAACTCTGGAAACACCATATATTTT
CAWSWTANSGNTIYF
>TRBJ2-1|TRBV11-2|-|-
TGTGCCAGCAGCCCGGCGCGGTTTCTCCAATATGAGCAGTTCTTC
CASSPARFLQYEQFF
>TRBJ2-1|TRBV4-1|-|-
TGCGCCAGCAGCCAAGTTCCGGGAGATGAGCAGTTCTTC
CASSQVPGDEQFF
>TRBJ1-5|TRBV6-6|-|-
TGTGCCAGCAGTTACTCGTTCAGGGATAATCAGCCCCAGCATTTT
CASSYSFRDNQPQHF
>TRBJ2-1|TRBV29-1|-|-
TGCAGCGTCGAAACCGGGAAGGATGAGCAGTTCTTC
CSVETGKDEQFF
>TRBJ2-3|TRBV29-1|-|TRBD1
TGCAGCGTTGAGGAGAGGGACAGGGGCACAGATACGCAGTATTTT
CSVEERDRGTDTQYF
>TRBJ1-4|TRBV7-9|once|-
TGTGCCAGCAGCGATGGAAGACTGGCCTATAATGAAAAACTGTTTTTT
CASSDGRLAYNEKLFF
>TRBJ1-5|TRBV30|-|-
TGTGCCTGGAGTTTAGGACACGCCAGCAATCAGCCCCAGCATTTT
CAWSLGHASNQPQHF
>TRBJ1-1|TRBV7-2|-|-
TGTGCCAGCAGCTTAAATATTCGGATAGGGATGGTGAACACTGAAGCTTTCTTT
CASSLNIRIGMVNTEAFF